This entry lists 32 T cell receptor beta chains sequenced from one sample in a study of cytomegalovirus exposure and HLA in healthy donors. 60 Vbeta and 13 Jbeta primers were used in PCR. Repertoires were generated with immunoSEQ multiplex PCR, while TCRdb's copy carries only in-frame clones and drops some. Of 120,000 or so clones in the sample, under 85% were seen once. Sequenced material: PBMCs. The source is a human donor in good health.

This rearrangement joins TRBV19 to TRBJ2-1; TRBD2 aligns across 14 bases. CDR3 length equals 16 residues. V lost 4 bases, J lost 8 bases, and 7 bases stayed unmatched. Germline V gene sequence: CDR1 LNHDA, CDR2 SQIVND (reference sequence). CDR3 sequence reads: CASSTGTSGRFDEQFF. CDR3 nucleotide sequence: TGTGCCAGTAGTACGGGGACTAGCGGGAGATTCGATGAGCAGTTCTTC.

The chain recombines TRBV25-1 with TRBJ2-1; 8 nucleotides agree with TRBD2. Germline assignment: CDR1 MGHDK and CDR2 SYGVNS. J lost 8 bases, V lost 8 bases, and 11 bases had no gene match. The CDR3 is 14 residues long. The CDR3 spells CASGFSGGAYEQFF. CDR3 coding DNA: TGTGCCAGCGGCTTCTCGGGGGGGGCCTATGAGCAGTTCTTC.

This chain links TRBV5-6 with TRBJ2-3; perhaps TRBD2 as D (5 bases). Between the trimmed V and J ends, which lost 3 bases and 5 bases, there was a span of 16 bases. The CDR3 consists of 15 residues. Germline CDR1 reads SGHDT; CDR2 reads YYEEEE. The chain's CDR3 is CASSYDGKAVDTQYF. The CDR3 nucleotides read TGTGCCAGCAGCTACGACGGGAAGGCGGTAGATACGCAGTATTTT.

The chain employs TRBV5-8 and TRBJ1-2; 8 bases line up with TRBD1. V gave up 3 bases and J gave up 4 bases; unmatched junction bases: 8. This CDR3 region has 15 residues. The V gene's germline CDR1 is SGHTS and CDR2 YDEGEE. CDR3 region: CASSSLRGLGYGYTF. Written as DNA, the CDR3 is TGTGCCAGCAGCTCCCTCAGGGGGCTCGGCTATGGCTACACCTTC.

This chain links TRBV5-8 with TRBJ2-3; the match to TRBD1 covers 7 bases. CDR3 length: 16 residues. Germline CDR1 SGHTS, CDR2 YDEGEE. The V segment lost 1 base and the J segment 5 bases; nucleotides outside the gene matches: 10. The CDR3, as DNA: TGTGCCAGCAGCTTGCTCGGACAGGCGGTGGGAGATACGCAGTATTTT. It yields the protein CASSLLGQAVGDTQYF. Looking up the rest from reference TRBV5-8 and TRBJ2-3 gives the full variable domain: EAGVTQSPTHLIKTRGQQATLRCSPISGHTSVYWYQQALGLGLQFLLWYDEGEERNRGNFPPRFSGRQFPNYSSELNVNALELEDSALYLCASSLLGQAVGDTQYFGPGTRLTVL.

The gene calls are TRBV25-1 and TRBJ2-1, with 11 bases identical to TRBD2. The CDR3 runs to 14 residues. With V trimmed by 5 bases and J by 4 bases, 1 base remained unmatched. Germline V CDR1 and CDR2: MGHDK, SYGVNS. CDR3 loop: CASSRTSGYNEQFF. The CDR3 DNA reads TGTGCCAGCAGTAGGACTAGCGGGTACAATGAGCAGTTCTTC.

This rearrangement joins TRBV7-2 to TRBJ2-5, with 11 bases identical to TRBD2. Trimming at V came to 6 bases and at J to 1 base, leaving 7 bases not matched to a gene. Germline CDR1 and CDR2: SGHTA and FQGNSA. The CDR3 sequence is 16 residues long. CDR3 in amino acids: CASRPGTSGGQETQYF. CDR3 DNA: TGTGCCAGCAGACCTGGGACTAGCGGAGGCCAAGAGACCCAGTACTTC. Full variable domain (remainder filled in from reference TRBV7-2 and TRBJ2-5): GAGVSQSPSNKVTEKGKDVELRCDPISGHTALYWYRQSLGQGLEFLIYFQGNSAPDKSGLPSDRFSAERTGGSVSTLTIQRTQQEDSAVYLCASRPGTSGGQETQYFGPGTRLLVL.

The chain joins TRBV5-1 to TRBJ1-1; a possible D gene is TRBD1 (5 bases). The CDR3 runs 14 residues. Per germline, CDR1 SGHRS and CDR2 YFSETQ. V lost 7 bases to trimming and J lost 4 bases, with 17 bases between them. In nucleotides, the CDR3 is TGCGCCAGCTCCCGGGGGGACGCTGGCACTGAAGCTTTCTTT. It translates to CASSRGDAGTEAFF. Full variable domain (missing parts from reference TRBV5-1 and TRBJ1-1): KAGVTQTPRYLIKTRGQQVTLSCSPISGHRSVSWYQQTPGQGLQFLFEYFSETQRNKGNFPGRFSGRQFSNSRSEMNVSTLELGDSALYLCASSRGDAGTEAFFGQGTRLTVV.

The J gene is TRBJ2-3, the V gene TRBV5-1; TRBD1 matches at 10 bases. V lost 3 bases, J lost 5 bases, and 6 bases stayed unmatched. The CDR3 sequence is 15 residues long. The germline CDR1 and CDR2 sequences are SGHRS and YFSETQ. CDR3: CASSWGTGAVDTQYF. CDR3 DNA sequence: TGCGCCAGCAGCTGGGGGACAGGGGCCGTAGATACGCAGTATTTT.

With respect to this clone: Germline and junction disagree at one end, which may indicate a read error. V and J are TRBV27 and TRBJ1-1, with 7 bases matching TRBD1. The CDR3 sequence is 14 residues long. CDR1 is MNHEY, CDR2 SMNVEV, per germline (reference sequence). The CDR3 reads CASSLSLLTGLAFF. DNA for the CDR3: TGTGCCAGCAGTCTATCCCTCCTGACAGGGCTAGCTTTCTTT.

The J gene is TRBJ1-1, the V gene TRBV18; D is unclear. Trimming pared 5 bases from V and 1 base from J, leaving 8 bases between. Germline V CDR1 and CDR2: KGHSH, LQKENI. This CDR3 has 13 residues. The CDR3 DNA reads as TGTGCCAGCTCAACAGAACCGAACACTGAAGCTTTCTTT. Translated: CASSTEPNTEAFF.

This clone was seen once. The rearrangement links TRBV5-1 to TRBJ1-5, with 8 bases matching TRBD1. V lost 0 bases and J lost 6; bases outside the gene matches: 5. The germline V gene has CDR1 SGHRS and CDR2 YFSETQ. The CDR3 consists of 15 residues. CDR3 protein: CASSLAGDRSQPQHF. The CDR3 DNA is TGCGCCAGCAGCTTGGCCGGGGACAGGAGTCAGCCCCAGCATTTT.

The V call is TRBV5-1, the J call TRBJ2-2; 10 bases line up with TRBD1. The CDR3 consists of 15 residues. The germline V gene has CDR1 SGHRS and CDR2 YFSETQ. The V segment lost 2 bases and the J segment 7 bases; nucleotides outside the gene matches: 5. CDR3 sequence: CASSFGQGELGELFF. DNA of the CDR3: TGCGCCAGCAGCTTTGGACAGGGGGAACTCGGGGAGCTGTTTTTT.

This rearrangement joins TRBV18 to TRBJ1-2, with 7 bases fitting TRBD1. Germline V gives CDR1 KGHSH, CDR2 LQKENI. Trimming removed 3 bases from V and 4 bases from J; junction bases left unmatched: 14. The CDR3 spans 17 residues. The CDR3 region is CASSPGTVPSGGYGYTF. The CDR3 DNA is TGTGCCAGCTCACCCGGGACAGTCCCGAGCGGAGGCTATGGCTACACCTTC. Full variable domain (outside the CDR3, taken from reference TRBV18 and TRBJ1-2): NAGVMQNPRHLVRRRGQEARLRCSPMKGHSHVYWYRQLPEEGLKFMVYLQKENIIDESGMPKERFSAEFPKEGPSILRIQQVVRGDSAAYFCASSPGTVPSGGYGYTFGSGTRLTVV.

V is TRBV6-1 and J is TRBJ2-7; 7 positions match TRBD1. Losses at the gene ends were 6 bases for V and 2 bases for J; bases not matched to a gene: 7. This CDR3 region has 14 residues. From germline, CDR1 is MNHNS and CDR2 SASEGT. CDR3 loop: CASRSRQGPYEQYF. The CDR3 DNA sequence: TGTGCCAGCAGATCCAGACAGGGCCCCTACGAGCAGTACTTC.

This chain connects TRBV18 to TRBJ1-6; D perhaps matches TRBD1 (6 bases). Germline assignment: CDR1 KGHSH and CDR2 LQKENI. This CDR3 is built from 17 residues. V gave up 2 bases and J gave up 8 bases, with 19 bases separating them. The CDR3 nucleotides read TGTGCCAGCTCACCAGGTTGGATGCAGGGGTCGGATTCACCCCTCCACTTT. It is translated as CASSPGWMQGSDSPLHF.

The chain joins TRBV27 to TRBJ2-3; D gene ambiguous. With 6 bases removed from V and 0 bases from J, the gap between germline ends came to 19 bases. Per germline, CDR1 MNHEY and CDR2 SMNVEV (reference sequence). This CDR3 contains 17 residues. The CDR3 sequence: CASSPFAVSSSTDTQYF. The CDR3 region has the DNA TGTGCCAGCAGCCCGTTCGCCGTAAGCTCTAGCACAGATACGCAGTATTTT.

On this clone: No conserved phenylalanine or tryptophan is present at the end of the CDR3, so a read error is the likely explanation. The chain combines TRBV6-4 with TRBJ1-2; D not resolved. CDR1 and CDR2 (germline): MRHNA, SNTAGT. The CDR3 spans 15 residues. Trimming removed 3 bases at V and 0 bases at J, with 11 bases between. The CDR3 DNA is TGTGCCAGCAGTGAGGAGTTGGGTCCTAACTATGGCTACACCCTC. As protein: CASSEELGPNYGYTL.

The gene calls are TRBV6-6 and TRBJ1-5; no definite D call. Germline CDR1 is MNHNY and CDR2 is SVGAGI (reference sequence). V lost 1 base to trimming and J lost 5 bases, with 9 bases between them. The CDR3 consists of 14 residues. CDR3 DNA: TGTGCCAGCAGTTACTGGGAGGCCCATCAGCCCCAGCATTTT. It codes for CASSYWEAHQPQHF.

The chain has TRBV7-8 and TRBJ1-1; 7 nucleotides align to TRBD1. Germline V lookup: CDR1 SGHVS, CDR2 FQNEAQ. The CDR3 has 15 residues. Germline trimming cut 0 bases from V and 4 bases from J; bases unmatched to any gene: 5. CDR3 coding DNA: TGTGCCAGCAGCTTAGCAGTCTCAGGGGGCACTGAAGCTTTCTTT. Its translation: CASSLAVSGGTEAFF.

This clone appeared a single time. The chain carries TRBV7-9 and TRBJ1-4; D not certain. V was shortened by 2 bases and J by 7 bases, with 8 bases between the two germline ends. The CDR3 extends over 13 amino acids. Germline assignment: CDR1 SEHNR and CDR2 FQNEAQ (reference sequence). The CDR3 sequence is CASSLTGSEKLFF. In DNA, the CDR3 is TGTGCCAGCAGCTTAACCGGGAGTGAAAAACTGTTTTTT.

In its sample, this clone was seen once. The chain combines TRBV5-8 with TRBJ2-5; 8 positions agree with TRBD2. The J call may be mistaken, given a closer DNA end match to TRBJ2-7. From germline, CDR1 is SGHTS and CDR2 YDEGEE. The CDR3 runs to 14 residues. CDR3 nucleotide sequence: TGTGCCAGCAGGCGCACCGGGACTAGCTACGAGCAGTACTTC. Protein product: CASRRTGTSYEQYF.

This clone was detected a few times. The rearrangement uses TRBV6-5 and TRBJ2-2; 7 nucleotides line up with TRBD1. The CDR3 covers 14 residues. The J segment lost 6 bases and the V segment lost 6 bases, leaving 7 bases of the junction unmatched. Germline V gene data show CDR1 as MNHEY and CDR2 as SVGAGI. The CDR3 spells CASSRRQGAGELFF. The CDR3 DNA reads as TGTGCCAGCAGCCGTAGACAGGGTGCCGGGGAGCTGTTTTTT.

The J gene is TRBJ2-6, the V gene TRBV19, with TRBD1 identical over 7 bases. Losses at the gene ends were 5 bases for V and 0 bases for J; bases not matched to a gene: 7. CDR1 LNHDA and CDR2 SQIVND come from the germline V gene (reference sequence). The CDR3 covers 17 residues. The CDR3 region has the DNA TGTGCCAGTAGTCCCCAACAGGGGTACTCTGGGGCCAACGTCCTGACTTTC. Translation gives CASSPQQGYSGANVLTF.

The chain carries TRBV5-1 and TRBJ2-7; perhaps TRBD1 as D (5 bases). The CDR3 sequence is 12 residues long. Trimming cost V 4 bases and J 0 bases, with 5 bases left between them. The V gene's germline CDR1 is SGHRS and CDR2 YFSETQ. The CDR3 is CASSGASYEQYF. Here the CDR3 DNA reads TGCGCCAGCAGCGGGGCCTCCTACGAGCAGTACTTC.

This CDR3 is CASSPGPTKETQYF. CDR3 coding DNA: TGTGCCAGCAGTCCGGGTCCTACTAAAGAGACCCAGTACTTC. The chain uses TRBV6-6 and TRBJ2-5; D is undetermined. The germline gives CDR1 MNHNY, CDR2 SVGAGI (reference sequence). This CDR3 comprises 14 residues. Trimming stripped 5 bases from V and 3 bases from J, with 13 bases between.

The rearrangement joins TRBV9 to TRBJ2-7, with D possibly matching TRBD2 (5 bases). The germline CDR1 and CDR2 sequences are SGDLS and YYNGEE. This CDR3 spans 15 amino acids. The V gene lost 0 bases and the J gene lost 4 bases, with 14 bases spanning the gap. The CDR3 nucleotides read TGTGCCAGCAGCGTAGACGGGGATCGACCTTACGAGCAGTACTTC. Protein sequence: CASSVDGDRPYEQYF.

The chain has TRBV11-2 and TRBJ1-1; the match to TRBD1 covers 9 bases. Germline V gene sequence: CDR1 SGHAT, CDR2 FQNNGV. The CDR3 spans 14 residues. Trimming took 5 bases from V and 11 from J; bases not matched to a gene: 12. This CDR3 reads CASSQGGTGFGAFF. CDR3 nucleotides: TGTGCCAGCAGCCAAGGCGGGACAGGGTTTGGGGCTTTCTTT.

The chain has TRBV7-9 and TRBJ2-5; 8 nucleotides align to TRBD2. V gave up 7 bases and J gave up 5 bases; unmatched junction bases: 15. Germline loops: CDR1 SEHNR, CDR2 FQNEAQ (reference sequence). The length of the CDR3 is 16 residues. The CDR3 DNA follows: TGTGCCAGCAACCCCTTTGAAGCGGGAGACGGTGAGACCCAGTACTTC. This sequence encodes CASNPFEAGDGETQYF.

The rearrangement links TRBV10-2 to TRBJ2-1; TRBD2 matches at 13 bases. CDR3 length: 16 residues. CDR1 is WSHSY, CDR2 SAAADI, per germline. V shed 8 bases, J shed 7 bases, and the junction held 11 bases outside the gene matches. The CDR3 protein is CASGPRTSGRSNEQFF. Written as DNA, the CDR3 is TGCGCCAGCGGGCCCCGGACTAGCGGGAGAAGTAATGAGCAGTTCTTC.

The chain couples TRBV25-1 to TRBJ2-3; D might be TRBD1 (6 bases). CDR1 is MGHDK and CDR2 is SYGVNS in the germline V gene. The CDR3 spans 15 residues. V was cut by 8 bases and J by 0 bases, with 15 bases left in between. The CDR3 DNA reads TGTGCCAGCCCTCCCAAAACAGGGAGCACAGATACGCAGTATTTT. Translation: CASPPKTGSTDTQYF.

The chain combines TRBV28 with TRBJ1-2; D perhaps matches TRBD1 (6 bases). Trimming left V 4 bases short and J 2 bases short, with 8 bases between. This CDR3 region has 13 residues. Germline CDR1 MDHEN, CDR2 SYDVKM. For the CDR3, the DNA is TGTGCCAGCAGTTCCACAGGGAACTATGGCTACACCTTC. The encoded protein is CASSSTGNYGYTF.